The 32 T cell receptor beta chains listed next were all sequenced from one sample in a study of T cell repertoires in cytomegalovirus infection. Their specific antigens are unknown. MiXCR, applied by TCRdb to the reads, yields one record per CDR3 protein. The data show hundreds of thousands of distinct CDR3 sequences, with approximately 31% seen just once and over 11% held by the top ten. The specimen comprised cultured CD8+ T cells from PBMCs, sampled from culture after CMV antigen stimulation. These receptors all stem from a human donor in good health (CMV status not recorded). Some clones in this sample may be carry-over from other donors' samples.

This clonotype turned up a few times. The V gene is TRBV2, the J gene TRBJ1-6, with 8 bases aligning to TRBD1. CDR1 and CDR2 (germline): SNHLY, FYNNEI. After removal of 4 bases from V and 4 bases from J, the junction contained 0 bases not matched to a gene. The CDR3 is 14 amino acids. CDR3 sequence: CASSGTGYNSPLHF. The CDR3 DNA reads as TGTGCCAGCAGTGGGACAGGGTATAATTCACCCCTCCACTTT.

The chain has TRBV6-5 and TRBJ2-7; 8 nucleotides agree with TRBD1. This CDR3 has 15 amino acids. Trimming removed 5 bases from V and 2 bases from J; junction bases left unmatched: 8. Germline CDR1 is MNHEY and CDR2 is SVGAGI. The CDR3 DNA sequence: TGTGCCAGCAGTACTTATCCGGGACAGGCCTACGAGCAGTACTTC. This translates into CASSTYPGQAYEQYF.

By share, this clonotype ranks as medium-sized. V gene TRBV10-3 combines with J gene TRBJ2-1, with TRBD2 matching over 11 bases. From germline, CDR1 is ENHRY and CDR2 SYGVKD. This CDR3 is built from 13 residues. With 7 bases clipped from V and 5 bases from J, the junction kept 1 base outside the gene matches. CDR3 region: CAIKTSGDNEQFF. The CDR3 DNA is TGTGCCATCAAGACTAGCGGGGACAATGAGCAGTTCTTC.

This clonotype was counted a few times. This chain links TRBV4-2 with TRBJ2-2; D may be TRBD1 (6 bases). The germline V gene has CDR1 LGHNA and CDR2 YNFKEQ. The V end lost 3 bases, the J end lost 9 bases, and 20 bases lay between the germline ends. The CDR3 spans 16 residues. CDR3 DNA: TGTGCCAGCAGCCAGTTACAGGGAGTTGTGTTCCGGGAGCTGTTTTTT. It translates to CASSQLQGVVFRELFF.

Details on this clonotype: This sequence may be a read error, since a much larger clone differs from it by one base. The chain has TRBV7-9 and TRBJ1-4; 8 nucleotides match TRBD1. The CDR3 is 15 residues long. Trimming at V came to 7 bases and at J to 6 bases, leaving 10 bases not matched to a gene. Per germline, CDR1 SEHNR and CDR2 FQNEAQ (reference sequence). In DNA form, the CDR3 reads TGTGCCAGCACCCCCATTGGGACAGGTTATGAAAAACTGTTTTTT. The encoded protein is CASTPIGTGYEKLFF.

This clonotype showed up many times. The J gene is TRBJ2-7, the V gene TRBV5-8; D unresolved. CDR3 length: 13 amino acids. Trimming left V 4 bases short and J 0 bases short, with 8 bases between. Germline lookup yields CDR1 SGHTS and CDR2 YDEGEE. CDR3 nucleotides: TGTGCCAGCAGCCGCGAAGGCTCCTACGAGCAGTACGTC. Protein: CASSREGSYEQYV.

DNA for the CDR3: TGCAGTGCCAGATACGGGGGGCCTGAAGCTTTCTTT. It encodes CSARYGGPEAFF. This chain uses TRBV20-1 with TRBJ1-1, with a tentative D call TRBD1 (6 bases). Germline V gene sequence: CDR1 DFQATT, CDR2 SNEGSKA (reference sequence). The V gene lost 6 bases and the J gene lost 6 bases, with 14 bases spanning the gap. This CDR3 region has 12 residues.

The chain has TRBV6-2 or TRBV6-3 and TRBJ2-1; either TRBD1 or TRBD2 may fit D (5 bases each). Trimming left V 6 bases short and J 14 bases short, with 14 bases between. Germline V lookup: CDR1 MNHEY, CDR2 SVGEGT. The length of the CDR3 is 11 residues. The CDR3 reads CASRSGLGEFF. The CDR3 region has the DNA TGTGCCAGCAGGTCTGGTCTGGGGGAGTTCTTC.

This clonotype was detected ten times or more. The chain employs TRBV7-8 and TRBJ1-1, with unresolved D. The CDR3 covers 15 residues. Trimming shortened V by 5 bases and J by 0 bases, and 13 bases separated the two germline ends. Germline values: CDR1 SGHVS, CDR2 FQNEAQ. In nucleotides, the CDR3 is TGTGCCAGCAGCCACCCCCGGGGAATGAACACTGAAGCTTTCTTT. This sequence encodes CASSHPRGMNTEAFF.

The genes are TRBV6-6 and TRBJ2-7; TRBD1 matches 12 bases. The CDR3 covers 16 residues. J gave up 4 bases and V 6 bases, and 10 bases lay outside the gene matches. Germline assignment: CDR1 MNHNY and CDR2 SVGAGI (reference sequence). The DNA of the CDR3 is TGTGCCAGCAGACTAGAGGGACAGGGGGCCCCGTACGAGCAGTACGTC. Translation gives CASRLEGQGAPYEQYV.

V and J are TRBV6-5 and TRBJ1-1; tentatively, D is TRBD1 (6 bases). The CDR3 is 13 amino acids. Germline-derived CDR1 and CDR2 are MNHEY and SVGAGI. Trimming removed 6 bases from V and 4 bases from J, with 12 bases in between. Here the CDR3 reads CASSYRVSTEAFF. For the CDR3, the DNA is TGTGCCAGCAGCTACAGGGTGAGCACTGAAGCTTTCTTT.

V and J are TRBV7-8 and TRBJ2-7, with D hard to call. Trimming left V 5 bases short and J 3 bases short, with 11 bases between. Germline lookup yields CDR1 SGHVS and CDR2 FQNEAQ. This CDR3 spans 13 amino acids. CDR3 nucleotides: TGTGCCAGCAGCCGCCGACAATTCTACGAGCAGTACGTC. The encoded protein is CASSRRQFYEQYV.

This clonotype showed up many times. The chain uses TRBV7-8 and TRBJ2-7, with unresolved D. Trimming shortened V by 5 bases and J by 1 base, and 9 bases separated the two germline ends. This CDR3 contains 13 residues. Germline CDR1 SGHVS, CDR2 FQNEAQ. This chain's CDR3 is CASSAQGSYEQYV. The CDR3 DNA is TGTGCCAGCAGCGCCCAAGGATCCTACGAGCAGTACGTC.

Points on this clonotype: The CDR3 does not close with the conserved phenylalanine or tryptophan, likely indicating a read error. The gene calls are TRBV7-8 and TRBJ2-4; 8 bases match TRBD2. This CDR3 spans 18 amino acids. J gave up 4 bases and V 0 bases, and 11 bases lay outside the gene matches. The germline V gene encodes CDR1 SGHVS and CDR2 FQNEAQ. The CDR3 protein is CASSLALPGGDPKNIQYC. The DNA of the CDR3 is TGTGCCAGCAGCTTAGCGCTCCCGGGGGGGGACCCGAAAAACATTCAGTACTGC.

This sequence joins TRBV7-2 and TRBJ2-4; tentatively, D is TRBD1 (5 bases). The CDR3 is 17 amino acids. In germline, CDR1 is SGHTA, CDR2 FQGNSA. Trimming stripped 1 base from V and 0 bases from J, with 13 bases between. CDR3 amino acids: CASSLVPGPGAKNIQYF. CDR3 DNA sequence: TGTGCCAGCAGCTTAGTACCAGGGCCCGGAGCCAAAAACATTCAGTACTTC.

The chain uses TRBV27 and TRBJ1-5, with D uncertain. With 10 bases removed from V and 3 bases from J, the gap between germline ends came to 13 bases. CDR1 MNHEY and CDR2 SMNVEV come from the germline V gene (reference sequence). The CDR3 runs 13 residues. CDR3 nucleotide sequence: TGTGCCAACCTTGGACTGGTCAATCAGCCCCAGCATTTT. Translation gives CANLGLVNQPQHF.

The rearrangement uses TRBV12-3 or TRBV12-4 and TRBJ2-3; TRBD1 matches 10 bases. This CDR3 has 14 residues. V lost 7 bases to trimming and J lost 3 bases; unmatched junction nucleotides: 4. In DNA form, the CDR3 reads TGTGCCAGCAATCCGGGACAGGGGACAGATACGCAGTATTTT. This encodes CASNPGQGTDTQYF.

At least ten counts were recorded for this clonotype. This sequence joins TRBV7-6 and TRBJ2-1, with 9 positions matching TRBD1. V shed 5 bases and J 7 bases; nucleotides not matched to a gene: 15. This CDR3 region has 17 residues. Per germline, CDR1 SGHVS and CDR2 FNYEAQ. CDR3 DNA: TGTGCCAGCAGCCTCAGGCGTTGGGACAGGGAAGAGAATGAGCAGTTCTTC. This sequence encodes CASSLRRWDREENEQFF.

This clonotype was recorded a few times. The V and J genes are TRBV20-1 and TRBJ1-6, with a weak D call TRBD1 (5 bases). Germline V lookup: CDR1 DFQATT, CDR2 SNEGSKA (reference sequence). The CDR3 is 16 residues long. The V and J ends lost 0 bases and 5 bases respectively, with 14 bases between them. The CDR3 bases are TGCAGTGCTAGAGAGGGCCTGACAGTCAATAATTCACCCCTCCACTTT. It codes for CSAREGLTVNNSPLHF.

CDR3 sequence reads: CASSQGSKNIQYF. CDR3 nucleotide sequence: TGTGCCAGCTCACAGGGCTCCAAAAACATTCAGTACTTC. V usage is TRBV27 and J usage is TRBJ2-4, with D maybe TRBD1 (6 bases). V lost 8 bases and J 2 bases, leaving 10 bases between the germline ends. The length of the CDR3 is 13 residues. CDR1 and CDR2 from the germline V gene are MNHEY and SMNVEV (reference sequence).

The J gene is TRBJ2-2, the V gene TRBV7-9; possible D gene TRBD1, 6 bases. Looked up from germline, CDR1 is SEHNR and CDR2 is FQNEAQ (reference sequence). V lost 4 bases, J lost 15 bases, and 12 bases lay in between. The CDR3 has 11 residues. This CDR3 reads CASSSDRTLFF. The CDR3 DNA sequence: TGTGCCAGCAGCTCCGACAGGACGTTGTTTTTT.

This clonotype was observed a few times. The chain carries TRBV7-6 and TRBJ2-1; maybe TRBD2 (7 bases). The germline gives CDR1 SGHVS, CDR2 FNYEAQ. The CDR3 loop spans 17 amino acids. V lost 5 bases to trimming and J lost 4 bases, with 21 bases between them. CDR3: CASSLSLGGARYNEQFF. The CDR3, as DNA: TGTGCCAGCAGCCTATCTTTGGGGGGGGCCAGATACAATGAGCAGTTCTTC.

V is TRBV11-3 and J is TRBJ2-7; D assignment may be TRBD1 or TRBD2 (5 bases each). This CDR3 is 13 amino acids long. The germline CDR1 and CDR2 sequences are SGHNT and YENEEA. V was clipped by 4 bases and J by 6 bases, with 13 bases between them. The CDR3 reads CASSSPQGREQYF. The CDR3 DNA is TGTGCCAGCAGCTCCCCCCAGGGACGCGAGCAGTACTTC. The whole variable domain, remainder taken from reference TRBV11-3 and TRBJ2-7, is EAGVVQSPRYKIIEKKQPVAFWCNPISGHNTLYWYLQNLGQGPELLIRYENEEAVDDSQLPKDRFSAERLKGVDSTLKIQPAELGDSAVYLCASSSPQGREQYFGPGTRLTVT.

The DNA for the CDR3 is TGTGCCAGCAGCCAGACGGAGTACCAAGAGACCCAGTACTTC. This translates into CASSQTEYQETQYF. The chain recombines TRBV7-9 with TRBJ2-5, with unresolved D. Trimming removed 5 bases at V and 0 bases at J, with 10 bases between. The CDR3 spans 14 residues. Per the germline V gene, CDR1 is SEHNR and CDR2 is FQNEAQ (reference sequence).

With respect to this clonotype: An end of the junction differs from the germline gene, which may be a read error. This chain connects TRBV6-5 to TRBJ1-5; D gene unclear. Germline-derived CDR1 and CDR2 are MNHEY and SVGAGI. The length of the CDR3 is 15 residues. CDR3 in amino acids: CASSYSTYSNQTQHF. The DNA for the CDR3 is TGTGCCAGCAGTTACTCCACATATAGCAATCAGACCCAGCATTTT.

This clonotype was detected many times. V and J are TRBV7-3 and TRBJ2-3; 9 positions agree with TRBD2. Germline lookup yields CDR1 SGHTA and CDR2 FQGTGA. The CDR3 totals 16 residues. The V and J ends lost 1 base and 2 bases, in that order; junction bases with no gene match: 4. CDR3 DNA sequence: TGTGCCAGCAGCTTAAATAGCGGGAGTTTCACAGATACGCAGTATTTT. This gives the protein CASSLNSGSFTDTQYF. The whole variable domain, filled in from reference TRBV7-3 and TRBJ2-3, reads GAGVSQTPSNKVTEKGKYVELRCDPISGHTALYWYRQSLGQGPEFLIYFQGTGAADDSGLPNDRFFAVRPEGSVSTLKIQRTERGDSAVYLCASSLNSGSFTDTQYFGPGTRLTVL.

The J gene is TRBJ2-5, the V gene TRBV12-3 or TRBV12-4, with a weak D call TRBD1 (6 bases). V was pared by 4 bases and J by 2 bases, with 14 bases between. This CDR3 contains 15 residues. DNA of the CDR3: TGTGCCAGCAGTTACAACAGGGAGTTACAAGAGACCCAGTACTTC. This sequence encodes CASSYNRELQETQYF.

This clonotype was counted a few times. The chain combines TRBV4-1 with TRBJ2-5; unclear D gene. This CDR3 spans 14 amino acids. Germline V gives CDR1 MGHRA, CDR2 YSYEKL. V was trimmed by 1 base and J by 1 base, leaving 7 bases between them. This CDR3 is CASSQAAAQETQYF. For the CDR3, the DNA is TGCGCCAGCAGCCAAGCGGCAGCCCAAGAGACCCAGTACTTC.

This clonotype showed up just a few times. The J gene is TRBJ1-2, the V gene TRBV25-1, with 7 bases that match TRBD1. This CDR3 spans 16 amino acids. V dropped 1 base and J dropped 4; count of bases not matched to a gene: 9. Germline-derived CDR1 and CDR2 are MGHDK and SYGVNS. The CDR3 loop reads CASSEWGTGDGYGYTF. For the CDR3, the DNA is TGTGCCAGCAGTGAATGGGGAACAGGGGATGGCTATGGCTACACCTTC.

The chain employs TRBV7-6 and TRBJ2-7, with D possibly being TRBD2 (6 bases). Per germline, CDR1 SGHVS and CDR2 FNYEAQ. V lost 5 bases to trimming and J lost 0 bases, with 14 bases between them. The CDR3 totals 15 residues. CDR3 sequence (DNA): TGTGCCAGCAGCCCCCACGCGGGGAGCTCCTACGAGCAGTACTTC. Translated, it gives CASSPHAGSSYEQYF.

The genes are TRBV6-8 and TRBJ2-1; D is possibly TRBD2 (6 bases). The V end was cut by 2 bases, the J end by 6 bases, with 20 bases between. This CDR3 is 17 amino acids long. Germline CDR1 and CDR2: MNHGY and SAAAGT. The CDR3 loop is CASSYPPGVASRNEQFF. The CDR3, as DNA: TGTGCCAGCAGTTACCCGCCGGGAGTAGCCAGCCGCAATGAGCAGTTCTTC.

The chain links TRBV19 to TRBJ1-5, with D possibly being TRBD1 (5 bases). This CDR3 region has 14 residues. V was cut by 10 bases and J by 1 base, with 14 bases left in between. The V gene's germline CDR1 is LNHDA and CDR2 SQIVND (reference sequence). The CDR3, as DNA: TGTGCCACTTCGTTGTGGGACAGCAATCAGCCCCAGCATTTT. This sequence encodes CATSLWDSNQPQHF.